A single sample is the source of the 7 T cell receptor beta chains below, sequenced in a study of control samples from healthy donors and cancer patients. Sequenced by immunoSEQ multiplex PCR; TCRdb stores in-frame clones only, minus some. Of about 97,000 clones listed, under 95% are singletons. Sequences were obtained from blood. These receptors originate from a woman under 30 in good health.

The rearrangement uses TRBV7-9 and TRBJ1-1; D is uncertain. The CDR3 loop spans 14 amino acids. Deletions cut 1 base from V and 6 bases from J, with 12 bases between. CDR1 is SEHNR and CDR2 is FQNEAQ in the germline V gene (reference sequence). CDR3 region: CASSLGGGLPEAFF. In nucleotides, the CDR3 is TGTGCCAGCAGCTTAGGCGGAGGACTACCTGAAGCTTTCTTT.

This rearrangement joins TRBV9 to TRBJ2-3; TRBD2 might be the D (5 bases). V was shortened by 2 bases and J by 4 bases, with 11 bases between the two germline ends. Germline-derived CDR1 and CDR2 are SGDLS and YYNGEE. CDR3 length: 14 residues. The CDR3 loop reads CASSVVSVSDTQYF. As DNA, the CDR3 is TGTGCCAGCAGCGTGGTTAGCGTATCAGATACGCAGTATTTT.

The rearrangement links TRBV27 to TRBJ2-7; D may be TRBD1 (6 bases). CDR1 is MNHEY, CDR2 SMNVEV, per germline (reference sequence). CDR3 length: 15 residues. Trimming pared 4 bases from V and 2 bases from J, leaving 15 bases between. The CDR3 loop is CASSSTGTLPYEQYF. The CDR3 nucleotides read TGTGCCAGCAGTTCGACCGGGACACTTCCCTACGAGCAGTACTTC.

This chain joins TRBV14 and TRBJ2-1; 8 bases line up with TRBD2. Germline trimming cut 5 bases from V and 13 bases from J; bases unmatched to any gene: 7. Germline V gene sequence: CDR1 SGHDN, CDR2 FVKESK. CDR3 length: 12 residues. CDR3 in amino acids: CASSELGTRQFF. CDR3 in DNA: TGTGCCAGCAGCGAACTTGGGACTAGACAGTTCTTC. Filled out from reference TRBV14 and TRBJ2-1, the complete variable domain reads EAGVTQFPSHSVIEKGQTVTLRCDPISGHDNLYWYRRVMGKEIKFLLHFVKESKQDESGMPNNRFLAERTGGTYSTLKVQPAELEDSGVYFCASSELGTRQFFGPGTRLTVL.

This chain connects TRBV24-1 to TRBJ2-7, with TRBD1 matching over 8 bases. The CDR3 runs 15 residues. Germline trimming cut 4 bases from V and 3 bases from J; bases unmatched to any gene: 7. Germline CDR1 reads KGHDR; CDR2 reads SFDVKD. Here the CDR3 reads CATSEAGTGFYEQYF. CDR3 nucleotides: TGTGCCACCAGTGAGGCCGGGACAGGATTCTACGAGCAGTACTTC.

The gene calls are TRBV12-3 or TRBV12-4 and TRBJ2-3, with D perhaps matching TRBD1 (5 bases). Trimming removed 2 bases at V and 4 bases at J, with 7 bases between. The CDR3 runs 13 residues. The CDR3 sequence is CASSLQGADTQYF. Written as DNA, the CDR3 is TGTGCCAGCAGTTTACAGGGCGCAGATACGCAGTATTTT.

V usage is TRBV11-3 and J usage is TRBJ1-1; TRBD1 might be the D (5 bases). V was pared by 3 bases and J by 1 base, with 12 bases between. From germline, CDR1 is SGHNT and CDR2 YENEEA. This CDR3 has 15 amino acids. This chain's CDR3 is CASSFRRGSNTEAFF. In DNA, the CDR3 is TGTGCCAGCAGCTTCAGAAGGGGCTCGAACACTGAAGCTTTCTTT.